Each of the 14 T cell receptor beta chains below was sequenced from the same sample in a study of blood T cell repertoires in COVID-19. Some clones are missing from TCRdb's copy, which holds only in-frame ones; the method was immunoSEQ multiplex PCR. The data hold tens of thousands of clones, with roughly 87% observed a single time. Material for sequencing was peripheral blood. The receptors were gathered from a woman in her forties or fifties with active or convalescent COVID-19.

This clone was seen a handful of times. The gene calls are TRBV4-2 and TRBJ1-1, with D possibly TRBD1 on 6 matching bases. Germline V lookup: CDR1 LGHNA, CDR2 YNFKEQ. Trimming took off 0 bases at V and 6 bases at J, with 11 bases between the two ends. The CDR3 is 14 amino acids. CDR3 sequence reads: CASSQDSEGAEAFF. As DNA, the CDR3 is TGTGCCAGCAGCCAAGATAGTGAGGGGGCTGAAGCTTTCTTT.

This clone was detected once. This chain links TRBV7-9 with TRBJ2-7, with no clear D. Per the germline V gene, CDR1 is SEHNR and CDR2 is FQNEAQ (reference sequence). Trimming cost V 4 bases and J 2 bases, with 9 bases left between them. The CDR3 length is 13 residues. This CDR3 is CASSSFKTYEQYF. Here the CDR3 DNA reads TGTGCCAGCAGCTCCTTTAAAACCTACGAGCAGTACTTC.

The chain employs TRBV12-5 and TRBJ2-3; perhaps TRBD1 as D (6 bases). V was shortened by 5 bases and J by 0 bases, with 21 bases between the two germline ends. The CDR3 contains 18 residues. Germline values: CDR1 LGHNT, CDR2 FRNRAP. CDR3 protein: CASGLQGKGPISTDTQYF. The CDR3 bases are TGTGCTAGTGGTCTACAGGGAAAGGGCCCAATTAGCACAGATACGCAGTATTTT.

This clone was counted only a few times. V is TRBV6-5 and J is TRBJ1-1; 7 positions agree with TRBD1. The CDR3 sequence is 14 residues long. V shed 2 bases and J 3 bases; nucleotides not matched to a gene: 3. Germline lookup yields CDR1 MNHEY and CDR2 SVGAGI. The CDR3 DNA reads TGTGCCAGCAGTTACGGGCAGGGGGACACTGAAGCTTTCTTT. This gives the protein CASSYGQGDTEAFF.

This sequence joins TRBV6-6 and TRBJ2-5; 12 nucleotides line up with TRBD2. This CDR3 has 15 residues. V was pared by 6 bases and J by 2 bases, with 4 bases of the junction left unmatched. Germline V lookup: CDR1 MNHNY, CDR2 SVGAGI (reference sequence). The CDR3 sequence: CASSLTSGGQETQYF. The CDR3 DNA reads as TGTGCCAGCAGCTTGACTAGCGGGGGTCAAGAGACCCAGTACTTC.

The V gene is TRBV5-4, the J gene TRBJ2-7; tentatively, D is TRBD2 (5 bases). This CDR3 spans 13 amino acids. Germline V gene data show CDR1 as SGHNT and CDR2 as YYREEE (reference sequence). V shed 4 bases and J shed 4 bases, with 12 bases lying between them. The DNA for the CDR3 is TGTGCCAGCAGCCTGGATTCGGGGTACGAGCAGTACTTC. It yields the protein CASSLDSGYEQYF.

J is TRBJ2-7 and V is TRBV29-1; D might be TRBD1 (5 bases). Trimming removed 1 base from V and 2 bases from J, with 15 bases in between. Germline assignment: CDR1 SQVTM and CDR2 ANQGSEA. This CDR3 region has 15 residues. CDR3: CSVEGGTGPPYEQYF. CDR3 bases: TGCAGCGTTGAAGGAGGTACAGGCCCGCCCTACGAGCAGTACTTC.

This clone was detected only a few times. V is TRBV5-6 and J is TRBJ1-2, with D possibly matching TRBD1 (5 bases). The CDR3 is 14 residues long. Looked up from germline, CDR1 is SGHDT and CDR2 is YYEEEE. V lost 4 bases to trimming and J lost 8 bases, with 18 bases between them. CDR3 loop: CASSAAGRTPGYTF. DNA for the CDR3: TGTGCCAGCAGCGCGGCGGGACGCACCCCCGGCTACACCTTC.

This chain links TRBV3-1 (or the pseudogene TRBV3-2) with TRBJ2-3, with 12 bases that match TRBD2. Germline values: CDR1 LGHDT, CDR2 YNNKEL (reference sequence). The V and J ends lost 6 bases and 3 bases, in that order; junction bases with no gene match: 10. This CDR3 is 17 amino acids long. CDR3 in amino acids: CASRPRRTSGVTDTQYF. The CDR3 DNA sequence: TGTGCCAGCAGGCCCCGACGGACTAGCGGGGTTACAGATACGCAGTATTTT.

This clone has just a few counts. The chain employs TRBV7-7 and TRBJ1-3; the match to TRBD1 covers 7 bases. Trimming removed 4 bases from V and 2 bases from J; junction bases left unmatched: 2. The CDR3 sequence is 14 residues long. From germline, CDR1 is SSHAT and CDR2 FNYEAQ (reference sequence). The CDR3 nucleotides are TGTGCCAGCAGCTCGGGACAGCCTGGAAACACCATATATTTT. Translated, it gives CASSSGQPGNTIYF.

The genes are TRBV7-2 and TRBJ1-2; 7 bases match TRBD1. Unmatched junction bases numbered 6, after V lost 1 base and J lost 4 bases. The CDR3 spans 15 residues. Germline values: CDR1 SGHTA, CDR2 FQGNSA. This chain's CDR3 is CASSLGAGGLYGYTF. CDR3 in DNA: TGTGCCAGCAGCTTAGGGGCAGGGGGGCTCTATGGCTACACCTTC.

Only a few counts were recorded for this clone. The CDR3: CAISDPTRGSTNEKLFF. In DNA, the CDR3 is TGTGCCATCAGTGACCCAACTCGAGGCTCAACTAATGAAAAACTGTTTTTT. This chain uses TRBV10-3 with TRBJ1-4; D unresolved. V shed 3 bases and J shed 0 bases, with 14 bases lying between them. The CDR3 contains 17 residues. Germline-derived CDR1 and CDR2 are ENHRY and SYGVKD.

This chain links TRBV19 with TRBJ1-1, with 7 positions matching TRBD1. CDR1 LNHDA and CDR2 SQIVND come from the germline V gene (reference sequence). CDR3 size: 13 residues. The trim removed 10 bases at V and 1 base at J, leaving 6 bases unmatched. The CDR3 sequence: CATSQGENTEAFF. CDR3 in DNA: TGTGCCACCTCCCAGGGGGAGAACACTGAAGCTTTCTTT.

The V and J genes are TRBV3-1 (or the pseudogene TRBV3-2) and TRBJ2-7; TRBD1 matches 10 bases. In germline, CDR1 is LGHDT, CDR2 YNNKEL (reference sequence). This CDR3 region has 14 residues. V was pared by 5 bases and J by 4 bases, with 5 bases of the junction left unmatched. CDR3 protein: CASSLGQGDYEQYF. The CDR3 region has the DNA TGTGCCAGCAGCTTAGGACAGGGGGATTACGAGCAGTACTTC.